One and the same sample provided the 5 T cell receptor beta chains below, sequenced in a study of blood T cell repertoires in COVID-19. Profiled with immunoSEQ multiplex PCR; TCRdb holds only in-frame clones, not every one. Among about 140,000 clones listed, about three quarters were seen once. Sample: peripheral blood. The receptor set was obtained from a man older than 75 with acute or convalescent COVID-19.

Only a few counts were recorded for this clone. J is TRBJ2-3 and V is TRBV29-1, with 8 bases identical to TRBD2. J lost 2 bases, V lost 6 bases, and 10 bases had no gene match. Germline loops: CDR1 SQVTM, CDR2 ANQGSEA. The CDR3 covers 15 residues. CDR3 in amino acids: CSVILAAGHTDTQYF. The DNA of the CDR3 is TGCAGCGTAATACTAGCGGCTGGGCACACAGATACGCAGTATTTT.

The chain links TRBV4-2 to TRBJ2-3, with D possibly TRBD2 on 5 matching bases. CDR1 and CDR2 (germline): LGHNA, YNFKEQ. With 4 bases removed from V and 4 bases from J, the gap between germline ends came to 18 bases. This CDR3 contains 16 residues. CDR3 nucleotides: TGTGCCAGCAGCCTAACCTCTAGAGGGATATCAGATACGCAGTATTTT. Protein product: CASSLTSRGISDTQYF.

As for this clone: A junction boundary mismatches the germline segment, possibly from a read error. DNA for the CDR3: TGTGCCAGCAGCGAGAGAGGGAACGCTGAAGCTTTCTTT. This encodes CASSERGNAEAFF. The chain carries TRBV6-5 and TRBJ1-1, with D uncertain. The germline gives CDR1 MNHEY, CDR2 SVGAGI. This CDR3 is built from 13 residues.

This chain links TRBV4-2 with TRBJ2-2, with D perhaps matching TRBD2 (7 bases). The CDR3 contains 16 residues. Germline CDR1 is LGHNA and CDR2 is YNFKEQ. V dropped 0 bases and J dropped 5 bases, with 13 bases sitting between them. The CDR3 DNA follows: TGTGCCAGCAGCCAAGAGGCGGGGGCGCGGACCGGGGAGCTGTTTTTT. Amino acid sequence: CASSQEAGARTGELFF.

The chain has TRBV5-1 and TRBJ2-3; 7 bases are shared with TRBD1. From germline, CDR1 is SGHRS and CDR2 YFSETQ. V dropped 4 bases and J dropped 2; count of bases not matched to a gene: 7. There are 15 residues in the CDR3. The CDR3 region is CASSDTGTVTDTQYF. The CDR3 DNA sequence: TGCGCCAGCAGCGATACCGGGACAGTCACAGATACGCAGTATTTT. The whole variable domain, remainder taken from reference TRBV5-1 and TRBJ2-3, is KAGVTQTPRYLIKTRGQQVTLSCSPISGHRSVSWYQQTPGQGLQFLFEYFSETQRNKGNFPGRFSGRQFSNSRSEMNVSTLELGDSALYLCASSDTGTVTDTQYFGPGTRLTVL.